The rows below give T cell receptor beta chains drawn from one sample of a study of T cell responses to AZD1222 COVID-19 vaccine. Using immunoSEQ multiplex PCR, the repertoire was profiled, and TCRdb retains in-frame clones only, with some absent. The sample holds 150,000 or so clones; about 90% are singletons and the top ten take 1.5% to 2%. Here the sequenced sample was peripheral blood, taken on day 0 of AZD1222 vaccination. These receptors all come from an adult in good health. Each CDR3 is given with its conserved first and last residue. A D gene is named only where the DNA matches it firmly.

d_call: NA
v_call: TRBV6-5
j_call: TRBJ2-3
cdr3_aa: CASSYSDSRTDTQYF

d_call: TRBD1
v_call: TRBV19
j_call: TRBJ2-1
cdr3_aa: CASIPEPGQSNEQFF

d_call: NA
v_call: TRBV2
j_call: TRBJ2-2
cdr3_aa: CASSESRVQRVTGELFF

d_call: NA
v_call: TRBV28
j_call: TRBJ1-3
cdr3_aa: CASSFRGTTGNTIYF

d_call: TRBD2
v_call: TRBV9
j_call: TRBJ2-3
cdr3_aa: CASSPRLAGVTTDTQYF

d_call: NA
v_call: TRBV15
j_call: TRBJ1-1
cdr3_aa: CATSRDSRTEAFF

d_call: TRBD1
v_call: TRBV6-5
j_call: TRBJ1-1
cdr3_aa: CASSPGTGLEAFF

d_call: NA
v_call: TRBV28
j_call: TRBJ2-7
cdr3_aa: CASSLKGAENYF

d_call: NA
v_call: TRBV4-1
j_call: TRBJ1-1
cdr3_aa: CASSQLSLVLNTEAFF

d_call: NA
v_call: TRBV19
j_call: TRBJ1-3
cdr3_aa: CASTYSGNTIYF

d_call: NA
v_call: TRBV3-1/TRBV3-2
j_call: TRBJ1-6
cdr3_aa: CASSQGLYEGSPLHF

d_call: TRBD2
v_call: TRBV7-2
j_call: TRBJ2-7
cdr3_aa: CASSWGLAGGEQYF

d_call: NA
v_call: TRBV7-2
j_call: TRBJ1-6
cdr3_aa: CASSPVPYNSPLHF

d_call: NA
v_call: TRBV6-6
j_call: TRBJ2-7
cdr3_aa: CASSVQDFYEQYF

d_call: NA
v_call: TRBV29-1
j_call: TRBJ2-3
cdr3_aa: CSVESPKGDTDTQYF

d_call: TRBD1
v_call: TRBV27
j_call: TRBJ1-1
cdr3_aa: CASSSILIRGLTEAFF

d_call: TRBD1
v_call: TRBV5-1
j_call: TRBJ2-1
cdr3_aa: CASSVRGGQGDEQFF

d_call: NA
v_call: TRBV10-2
j_call: TRBJ1-5
cdr3_aa: CASSESLGRGSNQPQHF

d_call: NA
v_call: TRBV5-5
j_call: TRBJ1-1
cdr3_aa: CASSLSTEAFF

d_call: NA
v_call: TRBV3-1/TRBV3-2
j_call: TRBJ1-6
cdr3_aa: CASSQVAGQGGSPLHF

d_call: NA
v_call: TRBV6-2/TRBV6-3
j_call: TRBJ2-7
cdr3_aa: CASSSSPNEQYF

d_call: NA
v_call: TRBV5-1
j_call: TRBJ2-7
cdr3_aa: CASSSSSYEQYF

d_call: NA
v_call: TRBV5-4
j_call: TRBJ1-1
cdr3_aa: CASSPGRDTEAFF

d_call: NA
v_call: TRBV5-1
j_call: TRBJ1-1
cdr3_aa: CASSSHRGGGTEAFF

d_call: NA
v_call: TRBV4-2
j_call: TRBJ1-6
cdr3_aa: CASSQTDSQSSPLHF

d_call: NA
v_call: TRBV30
j_call: TRBJ1-1
cdr3_aa: CAWSNTEAFF

d_call: TRBD2
v_call: TRBV29-1
j_call: TRBJ2-1
cdr3_aa: CSVERGSSYNEQFF

d_call: NA
v_call: TRBV2
j_call: TRBJ2-7
cdr3_aa: CASNGGRGYEQYF

d_call: NA
v_call: TRBV28
j_call: TRBJ1-2
cdr3_aa: CASSLGQANYGYTF

d_call: NA
v_call: TRBV12-5
j_call: TRBJ1-1
cdr3_aa: CATSPGPTEAFF

d_call: TRBD1
v_call: TRBV19
j_call: TRBJ1-2
cdr3_aa: CASSPGGGAYGYTF

d_call: NA
v_call: TRBV7-3
j_call: TRBJ2-5
cdr3_aa: CASSLGGRQETQYF

d_call: TRBD1
v_call: TRBV15
j_call: TRBJ1-1
cdr3_aa: CATSRGQGNTEAFF

d_call: TRBD2
v_call: TRBV19
j_call: TRBJ2-1
cdr3_aa: CASSISGIGMYEQFF

d_call: TRBD1
v_call: TRBV4-1
j_call: TRBJ2-5
cdr3_aa: CASSPRDRSLETQYF

d_call: TRBD1
v_call: TRBV28
j_call: TRBJ1-4
cdr3_aa: CASSLNQGAGEKLFF

d_call: TRBD1
v_call: TRBV28
j_call: TRBJ2-1
cdr3_aa: CASKSPNRGYEQFF

d_call: NA
v_call: TRBV10-3
j_call: TRBJ2-5
cdr3_aa: CAIKRQGDEETQYF

d_call: NA
v_call: TRBV7-6
j_call: TRBJ1-2
cdr3_aa: CASSLFEGGYTF

d_call: NA
v_call: TRBV10-3
j_call: TRBJ1-5
cdr3_aa: CAISELDPFGSQPQHF

d_call: TRBD2
v_call: TRBV3-1/TRBV3-2
j_call: TRBJ2-2
cdr3_aa: CASSQGLAGRAGELFF

d_call: NA
v_call: TRBV16
j_call: TRBJ2-7
cdr3_aa: CASSATLVGTDTYEQYF

d_call: TRBD1
v_call: TRBV19
j_call: TRBJ1-4
cdr3_aa: CASHRGPATNEKLFF

d_call: NA
v_call: TRBV5-4
j_call: TRBJ1-6
cdr3_aa: CASSPQQGNNSPLHF

d_call: TRBD2
v_call: TRBV6-4
j_call: TRBJ2-2
cdr3_aa: CASSEGLAFTGELFF

d_call: NA
v_call: TRBV18
j_call: TRBJ1-1
cdr3_aa: CASSPLDSYNTEAFF

d_call: NA
v_call: TRBV30
j_call: TRBJ1-5
cdr3_aa: CAWGEKSNQPQHF

d_call: TRBD2
v_call: TRBV27
j_call: TRBJ2-2
cdr3_aa: CASPSGRASNTGELFF

d_call: NA
v_call: TRBV4-3
j_call: TRBJ1-1
cdr3_aa: CASSQVTNTEAFF

d_call: NA
v_call: TRBV11-2
j_call: TRBJ2-3
cdr3_aa: CASSPGLSTDTQYF

d_call: NA
v_call: TRBV6-2/TRBV6-3
j_call: TRBJ1-2
cdr3_aa: CASSSPGPSGRGYGYTF

d_call: NA
v_call: TRBV7-3
j_call: TRBJ2-3
cdr3_aa: CASSLSVGLERDTQYF

d_call: NA
v_call: TRBV11-3
j_call: TRBJ2-5
cdr3_aa: CASSFHPEETQYF

d_call: NA
v_call: TRBV7-8
j_call: TRBJ1-1
cdr3_aa: CASSLGNTPRRGTEAFF

d_call: NA
v_call: TRBV5-4
j_call: TRBJ1-4
cdr3_aa: CASSLEVGSNEKLFF